This T cell receptor (beta chain) was identified during a study of shared clonotypes between healthy human individuals. Study results and caveats: Larger estimated richness was generally recorded for naive subsets relative to memory subsets.

Trimming stripped 0 bases from V and 6 bases from J, with 3 bases between. The germline V gene encodes CDR1 WSHSY and CDR2 SAAADI. The CDR3 has 13 residues. The healthy adult donors were HIV-negative and reported no recent acute infections or vaccinations. Sequencing used immunoSEQ multiplex PCR; TCRdb keeps in-frame clones, though not all of them. The table includes about 2 million clones, 85% to 95% detected once. Details on this clone: The antigen is unknown. This specimen includes other DNA sequences encoding the same CDR3.

This chain uses TRBV10-2 with TRBJ1-6; D is ambiguous. Sequenced input: naive CD4+ T cells sorted from blood. Specified subset: CD45RA+ positively selected. This sequence originates from a man aged 18 to 30 in good health. CDR3 in amino acids: CASSESPNSPLHF. The CDR3, as DNA: TGCGCCAGCAGTGAGTCTCCTAATTCACCCCTCCACTTT.